This T cell receptor (beta chain) is drawn from a study of blood T cell repertoires in COVID-19. Study-wide background: The United States, Italy and Spain provided the acute and convalescent COVID-19 samples.

Per the original methods: Reference gene primer amplification yielded estimated nucleated cell counts. The method was immunoSEQ multiplex PCR; TCRdb's version includes in-frame clones alone and lacks a portion of them. Clone size and the V and J calls come from that table; the DNA yielded D and trimming. This repertoire shows over 300,000 clones, around 90% found once; its top ten account for approximately 5%. Across 24 US areas, participants ranged in age from roughly 18 to 95 years. Cohorts were assigned according to the clinical history that participants reported. The CDR3 totals 16 residues. The germline V gene has CDR1 LGHNA and CDR2 YNFKEQ. The J segment lost 9 bases and the V segment lost 1 base, leaving 6 bases of the junction unmatched.

This clonotype originated in a young woman who had recovered from COVID-19. Sequenced sample: PBMCs or T cells enriched from blood (not recorded which). V is TRBV4-2 and J is TRBJ2-1; 13 bases line up with TRBD2. CDR3 region: CASSQGTSGGGIEQFF. The CDR3 DNA follows: TGTGCCAGCAGCCAAGGGACTAGCGGGGGAGGTATTGAGCAGTTCTTC.